This passage covers 16 T cell receptor beta chains from one sample sequenced in a study of cytomegalovirus exposure and HLA in healthy donors. PCR primers comprised 60 Vbeta and 13 Jbeta primers. The assay was immunoSEQ multiplex PCR, and TCRdb's table has in-frame clones only and misses some. The table has under 200,000 clones, 80% seen once. Input material: PBMCs. These receptors came from a woman aged 45-65 years in good health and CMV-seronegative.

In its sample, this clone was seen a few times. This chain joins TRBV4-1 and TRBJ2-5, with 8 bases that match TRBD2. The J call may not be correct, given that the DNA end is closer to TRBJ2-7. The CDR3 spans 17 residues. CDR1 MGHRA and CDR2 YSYEKL come from the germline V gene. CDR3 residues: CASSQDDDSGASYEQYF. CDR3 sequence (DNA): TGCGCCAGCAGCCAAGATGATGATAGCGGGGCCTCCTACGAGCAGTACTTC.

This rearrangement joins TRBV27 to TRBJ2-1, with TRBD1 as a possible D gene (5 bases). Germline CDR1 MNHEY, CDR2 SMNVEV (reference sequence). The CDR3 spans 11 residues. V shed 7 bases and J shed 9 bases, with 10 bases lying between them. CDR3 bases: TGTGCCAGCACTAGGGGCGTTGAGCAGTTCTTC. It translates to CASTRGVEQFF.

This clone showed up just a few times. The chain uses TRBV5-4 and TRBJ2-4, with 7 bases that match TRBD1. CDR1 SGHNT and CDR2 YYREEE come from the germline V gene (reference sequence). After removal of 4 bases from V and 7 bases from J, the junction contained 5 bases not matched to a gene. CDR3 length: 13 residues. CDR3 in DNA: TGTGCCAGCAGCCGAGGGACAGAGAACATTCAGTACTTC. Protein product: CASSRGTENIQYF. Full variable domain (rest looked up from reference TRBV5-4 and TRBJ2-4): ETGVTQSPTHLIKTRGQQVTLRCSSQSGHNTVSWYQQALGQGPQFIFQYYREEENGRGNFPPRFSGLQFPNYSSELNVNALELDDSALYLCASSRGTENIQYFGAGTRLSVL.

The chain carries TRBV5-3 and TRBJ1-1; no firm D call. TRBV5-3 is placed among ORFs of uncertain function. The CDR3 consists of 16 residues. Trimming removed 2 bases at V and 3 bases at J, with 17 bases between. CDR3 region: CARSLSFTQRDTEAFF. The CDR3 DNA reads TGTGCCAGAAGCTTATCTTTTACGCAGAGGGACACTGAAGCTTTCTTT.

This chain's CDR3 is CASSLQGARGYTF. The CDR3 nucleotides are TGTGCCAGCAGTTTACAGGGGGCGCGCGGCTACACCTTC. This chain connects TRBV6-5 to TRBJ1-2; 9 bases are a match to TRBD1. The CDR3 contains 13 residues. V was clipped by 4 bases and J by 8 bases; unmatched bases: 5. The germline gives CDR1 MNHEY, CDR2 SVGAGI.

The chain links TRBV11-1 to TRBJ1-1, with a tentative D call TRBD1 (5 bases). Per germline, CDR1 SGHAT and CDR2 FQDESV (reference sequence). V was cut by 1 base and J by 0 bases, with 18 bases left in between. The CDR3 is 18 amino acids. CDR3 nucleotide sequence: TGTGCCAGCAGCTTAGGCTGGGGCAGGGCCAACATGAACACTGAAGCTTTCTTT. Translating it yields CASSLGWGRANMNTEAFF.

The V call is TRBV11-3, the J call TRBJ1-1, with no clear D. The length of the CDR3 is 14 residues. V lost 5 bases and J 1 base, leaving 11 bases between the germline ends. In germline, CDR1 is SGHNT, CDR2 YENEEA. CDR3: CASSPTGGNTEAFF. The CDR3 DNA sequence: TGTGCCAGCAGCCCCACCGGAGGGAACACTGAAGCTTTCTTT. Full variable domain (missing parts from reference TRBV11-3 and TRBJ1-1): EAGVVQSPRYKIIEKKQPVAFWCNPISGHNTLYWYLQNLGQGPELLIRYENEEAVDDSQLPKDRFSAERLKGVDSTLKIQPAELGDSAVYLCASSPTGGNTEAFFGQGTRLTVV.

The rearrangement uses TRBV5-1 and TRBJ2-1; D is unclear. Trimming shortened V by 0 bases and J by 0 bases, and 13 bases separated the two germline ends. The V gene's germline CDR1 is SGHRS and CDR2 YFSETQ. This CDR3 has 17 residues. The CDR3 loop is CASSLGIRGYSYNEQFF. In nucleotides, the CDR3 is TGCGCCAGCAGCTTGGGGATTCGAGGTTACTCCTACAATGAGCAGTTCTTC.

The V gene is TRBV19, the J gene TRBJ2-7, with TRBD1 matching 7 bases. J gave up 2 bases and V 5 bases, and 3 bases lay outside the gene matches. The CDR3 consists of 13 residues. Germline CDR1 reads LNHDA; CDR2 reads SQIVND (reference sequence). In DNA, the CDR3 is TGTGCCAGTAGTTCGGGACAGACCTACGAGCAGTACTTC. This sequence encodes CASSSGQTYEQYF.

V gene TRBV7-8 combines with J gene TRBJ2-5, with unresolved D. CDR3 length: 13 residues. CDR1 is SGHVS and CDR2 is FQNEAQ in the germline V gene. The ends were cut back, 3 bases at V and 2 bases at J, with 7 bases in the middle. The CDR3 nucleotides read TGTGCCAGCAGCTTCGAACTTCAAGAGACCCAGTACTTC. Protein: CASSFELQETQYF.

The CDR3 DNA reads as TGTGCCTATCGGCCGGGGGGCTTTTGCTATGGCTACACCTTC. Protein product: CAYRPGGFCYGYTF. V and J are TRBV6-5 and TRBJ1-2; a possible D gene is TRBD1 (6 bases). This CDR3 has 14 residues. The germline V gene encodes CDR1 MNHEY and CDR2 SVGAGI. Between the trimmed V and J ends, which lost 11 bases and 4 bases, there was a span of 20 bases.

The table lists this clone with a count of one. This chain connects TRBV29-1 to TRBJ2-1; 10 nucleotides match TRBD2. The CDR3 runs 13 residues. J lost 5 bases, V lost 5 bases, and 3 bases had no gene match. Germline V CDR1 and CDR2: SQVTM, ANQGSEA. For the CDR3, the DNA is TGCAGCGTTCCGGGACTAGCGAACAATGAGCAGTTCTTC. This codes for CSVPGLANNEQFF.

J is TRBJ1-1 and V is TRBV28; D remains ambiguous. V gave up 4 bases and J gave up 1 base, with 7 bases separating them. The germline V gene has CDR1 MDHEN and CDR2 SYDVKM. The CDR3 covers 13 residues. The CDR3 region has the DNA TGTGCCAGCAGTTACACACGGAACACTGAAGCTTTCTTT. It codes for CASSYTRNTEAFF.

The J gene is TRBJ1-2, the V gene TRBV4-3; no firm D call. Deletions cut 0 bases from V and 0 bases from J, with 5 bases between. From germline, CDR1 is LGHNA and CDR2 YSLEER. The CDR3 extends over 14 amino acids. CDR3 sequence reads: CASSQDRTNYGYTF. DNA for the CDR3: TGCGCCAGCAGCCAAGATCGTACTAACTATGGCTACACCTTC.

The V call is TRBV10-3, the J call TRBJ2-7, with 9 bases lining up with TRBD1. The CDR3 is 14 residues long. Germline lookup yields CDR1 ENHRY and CDR2 SYGVKD. V dropped 6 bases and J dropped 3; count of bases not matched to a gene: 6. CDR3 in DNA: TGTGCCATCAGCGGGGGACAGGGTCTCTACGAGCAGTACTTC. It encodes CAISGGQGLYEQYF.

The chain links TRBV25-1 to TRBJ1-3; possibly TRBD1 for D (5 bases). The CDR3 runs 12 residues. Germline CDR1 reads MGHDK; CDR2 reads SYGVNS. V was shortened by 7 bases and J by 2 bases, with 6 bases between the two germline ends. CDR3 sequence: CASMTAGNTIYF. CDR3 DNA sequence: TGTGCCAGCATGACAGCTGGAAACACCATATATTTT.